The source of this TCR beta chain is a study of regulatory T cells in long-lasting Graves disease. For TCR beta, libraries came from iRepertoire HTBI primers and Arm-PCR of CDR3 regions. MiXCR, run by TCRdb on the multiplex PCR reads, gives a single entry per CDR3 protein. The repertoire has 400,000 or so distinct CDR3 sequences, 23% of them found once; the top ten carry about 26%. This CDR3 comprises 11 residues. CDR1 and CDR2 (germline): MNHNS, SASEGT. A note on this clonotype: At one boundary the junction diverges from the germline segment, which might be a read error.

Noted time point: persistent/refractory GD, antithyroid drugs over 5 years with positive TRAb. Generation of the TCR library employed RNA extracted from PBMCs. The receptor comes from a female donor with Graves disease. V gene TRBV6-1 combines with J gene TRBJ1-1; D remains ambiguous. The material was peripheral blood mononuclear cells (PBMCs), obtained when the disease was refractory, from a patient treated with antithyroid drugs. CDR3 amino acids: CVSTSGSEAFF. In DNA form, the CDR3 reads TGTGTCAGCACCTCCGGCAGTGAAGCTTTCTTT.